These T cell receptor beta chains were read from a single sample in a study of blood T cell repertoires in COVID-19. Sequencing used immunoSEQ multiplex PCR; TCRdb keeps in-frame clones, though not all of them. This sample yields some 190,000 clones, of which 70% to 90% are seen a single time; around 3% belongs to the top ten. The sequenced material came from peripheral blood. These receptors came from a man aged 60-69 years with acute or convalescent COVID-19. Both conserved end residues are part of each CDR3. Expanded clones get a size class; other rows say once, few or many, or leave the size out.

size | J | V | CDR3
- | TRBJ1-5 | TRBV18 | CASSQNKGFQPQHF
- | TRBJ1-4 | TRBV11-2 | CASSLSAANEKLFF
- | TRBJ2-3 | TRBV5-1 | CASSYYGTPRGMRTDTQYF
- | TRBJ1-2 | TRBV30 | CAWSVRVGYTF
- | TRBJ2-5 | TRBV7-9 | CASAGQETQYF
- | TRBJ1-2 | TRBV6-1 | CASSERQQILKGYTF
- | TRBJ1-1 | TRBV18 | CASSPIQGAGTEAFF
- | TRBJ2-5 | TRBV28 | CATLGGRNQYF
- | TRBJ2-7 | TRBV5-1 | CASSQAGTGKSEQYF
- | TRBJ2-3 | TRBV7-6 | CASSFTGQGPPDTQYF
- | TRBJ2-5 | TRBV28 | CASSLYYSQYF
- | TRBJ1-2 | TRBV5-6 | CASSSVPGENYGYTF
- | TRBJ2-7 | TRBV11-1 | CASSLFGRSYEQYF
- | TRBJ2-1 | TRBV4-1 | CASSQDQLAGGPGTYNEQFF
- | TRBJ2-7 | TRBV13 | CASSQGLSDEQYF
- | TRBJ2-6 | TRBV11-2 | CASSFPRGSGANVLTF
- | TRBJ1-2 | TRBV13 | CASSSADRGLNYGYTF
- | TRBJ1-5 | TRBV5-1 | CASSLTGPNQPQHF
- | - | TRBV20-1 | CSARGPSGLHF
- | TRBJ1-2 | TRBV18 | CASSPLPGQGTSNYGYTF
- | TRBJ1-1 | TRBV5-1 | CASSPQLRGFTEAFF
- | TRBJ1-2 | TRBV20-1 | CSARIEYGYTF
- | TRBJ2-1 | TRBV10-3 | CAISRDNEGEQFF
- | TRBJ2-2 | TRBV7-2 | CASSYDRGAGELFF
- | TRBJ2-7 | TRBV19 | CASSNGLAGSGIHEQYF
- | TRBJ1-2 | TRBV10-3 | CAISEGTGGAHGYTF
- | TRBJ2-1 | TRBV28 | CASSLAGGVYNEQFF
- | TRBJ1-1 | TRBV28 | CASIGGTSTEAFF
- | TRBJ2-1 | TRBV19 | CASSILAASYNEQFF
once | TRBJ2-1 | TRBV9 | CASSVAEQGAPNEQFF
- | TRBJ1-4 | TRBV6-5 | CASRLDRGGGKLFF
- | TRBJ2-7 | TRBV5-4 | CASSPRQAAYEQYF
- | TRBJ2-3 | TRBV27 | CTTLAGDLSTDTQYF
- | TRBJ1-2 | TRBV9 | CASSPEAGGFYGYTF
- | TRBJ1-5 | TRBV19 | CASKQDSNQPQHF
- | TRBJ2-3 | TRBV5-4 | CASSLGLEADTQYF
- | TRBJ1-4 | TRBV5-1 | CASSSGQDVGKLFF
- | TRBJ2-3 | TRBV4-1 | CASSQVLAGVVSTDTQYF
once | TRBJ1-4 | TRBV5-6 | CASSRWTGVREKLFF
few | TRBJ2-7 | TRBV5-1 | CASAGGLYEQYF